This TCR beta chain originates from a study of T cells in Graves' hyperthyroidism and ophthalmopathy. Findings and caveats of the study: Before onset, ophthalmopathy was predicted by the model a median approximately 6.5 months earlier. Through a model of 13 V-J features, ophthalmopathy was separated from stable hyperthyroidism.

The CDR3 has 15 residues. With V trimmed by 5 bases and J by 6 bases, 13 bases remained unmatched. Germline CDR1 is DFQATT and CDR2 is SNEGSKA (reference sequence). Stable hyperthyroidism: no ophthalmopathy progression over 18 months of follow-up. The authors obtained PBMCs from about 9.5 ml of fresh peripheral blood. It was RNA transcripts that yielded the amplified TCR beta CDR3 regions. The study used the HTBI primer set for a first-round RT-PCR of the TCR CDR3. From the multiplex PCR reads, TCRdb called clonotypes with MiXCR, one entry per CDR3 protein. The sample lists fewer than 600,000 distinct CDR3 sequences; approximately 14% were seen once. About this clonotype: Its antigen is not known.

This clonotype was sampled from a woman aged 40 to 55 with Graves' hyperthyroidism. Sequenced sample: blood. The chain joins TRBV20-1 to TRBJ2-1, with 7 bases lining up with TRBD2. CDR3 amino acids: CSAQGGVGGTNEQFF. The CDR3 nucleotides are TGCAGTGCTCAGGGAGGGGTTGGCGGGACCAATGAGCAGTTCTTC.